The rows below give T cell receptor beta chains drawn from one sample of a study of response to subunit inactivated influenza vaccine. MiXCR was run by TCRdb on the RT-PCR reads, yielding one entry per CDR3 protein. The sample lists roughly 540,000 distinct CDR3 sequences, around 21% occurring once. These data were also reused for a study on T cells expressing NK-cell markers.

This sample comprised CD4+ T cells sorted from PBMCs, obtained 12 days after vaccination. The receptors here all came from a man aged 45-65 years who received an inactivated influenza vaccine. CDR3s include the opening cysteine and the closing phenylalanine or tryptophan. D genes are given only for firm matches. Expanded clones get a size class; other rows say once, few or many, or leave the size out.

>TRBD1|NA|TRBV27|TRBJ1-6
CASSTYRDRASPLHF
TGTGCCAGCAGTACATACCGGGACAGGGCTTCACCCCTCCACTTT
>TRBD2|few|TRBV7-9|TRBJ2-5
CASSYTSGSFETQYF
TGTGCCAGCAGCTACACTAGCGGGAGTTTTGAGACCCAGTACTTC
>NA|NA|TRBV20-1|TRBJ1-1
CSARKQTNTEAFF
TGCAGTGCTAGAAAACAGACGAACACTGAAGCTTTCTTT
>NA|many|TRBV20-1|TRBJ1-6
CSALPGRAGNSPLHF
TGCAGTGCTCTACCGGGCAGGGCGGGAAATTCACCCCTCCACTTT
>NA|few|TRBV4-3|TRBJ1-2
CASSQDWNLGSYGYTF
TGCGCCAGCAGCCAAGATTGGAACCTCGGTAGCTATGGCTACACCTTC
>NA|few|TRBV29-1|TRBJ2-2
CSVDWTGELFF
TGCAGCGTTGACTGGACCGGGGAGCTGTTTTTT
>NA|few|TRBV20-1|TRBJ2-5
CSAPDGTPKGTQYF
TGCAGTGCTCCCGACGGGACACCTAAGGGGACCCAGTACTTC
>NA|NA|TRBV9|TRBJ2-7
CASSVEPISREQYF
TGTGCCAGCAGCGTCGAACCAATTTCGAGGGAGCAGTACTTC
>NA|few|TRBV28|TRBJ1-5
CASSQELEPQHF
TGTGCCAGCAGTCAGGAATTGGAGCCCCAGCATTTT
>TRBD1|few|TRBV4-1|TRBJ1-4
CASSRRDRGNEKLFF
TGCGCCAGCAGCCGTCGGGACAGGGGGAATGAAAAACTGTTTTTT
>NA|NA|TRBV6-5|TRBJ1-2
CASSSTGAQARSYTF
TGTGCCAGCAGTTCCACGGGGGCCCAGGCTCGAAGCTACACCTTC
>TRBD1|NA|TRBV5-1|TRBJ2-1
CASSTGQVGEQFF
TGCGCCAGCAGCACTGGACAGGTTGGTGAGCAGTTCTTC
>NA|few|TRBV10-3|TRBJ2-7
CAISETRTARYEQYF
TGTGCCATCAGTGAGACCCGGACAGCCCGCTACGAGCAGTACTTC
>NA|NA|TRBV7-2|TRBJ1-4
CASSLEGGPMTKLFF
TGTGCCAGCAGCTTAGAGGGAGGGCCCATGACCAAACTGTTTTTT
>NA|NA|TRBV5-1|TRBJ1-1
CASSLGRGSTGTEAFF
TGCGCCAGCAGCTTGGGTCGAGGGTCGACCGGCACTGAAGCTTTCTTT
>NA|many|TRBV3-1|TRBJ2-7
CASSHSSYEQYF
TGTGCCAGCAGCCATAGCTCCTACGAGCAGTACTTC
>TRBD2|few|TRBV4-1|TRBJ2-3
CASSQGPGLAGGYLGTDTQYF
TGCGCCAGCAGCCAGGGACCGGGACTAGCGGGAGGGTATCTTGGCACAGATACGCAGTATTTT
>TRBD1|NA|TRBV5-5|TRBJ2-1
CASSLSLQGVGEQFF
TGTGCCAGCAGCTTGTCTTTACAGGGGGTAGGTGAGCAGTTCTTC
>TRBD2|few|TRBV4-3|TRBJ2-5
CASSQDPASGKGETQYF
TGCGCCAGCAGCCAAGATCCGGCTAGCGGGAAGGGAGAGACCCAGTACTTC
>NA|few|TRBV30|TRBJ1-2
CAWSVQGRNYGYTF
TGTGCCTGGAGTGTGCAGGGACGGAACTATGGCTACACCTTC
>NA|many|TRBV5-1|TRBJ1-1
CASSLRRPHTEAFF
TGCGCCAGCAGCTTGCGCAGGCCTCACACTGAAGCTTTCTTT
>TRBD2|few|TRBV29-1|TRBJ2-3
CSAVVGGESTDTQYF
TGCAGCGCCGTTGTCGGGGGGGAGAGCACAGATACGCAGTATTTT
>NA|NA|TRBV4-3|TRBJ1-5
CASSQDYVYLSNQPQHF
TGCGCCAGCAGCCAAGATTATGTGTACTTGAGCAATCAGCCCCAGCATTTT
>NA|few|TRBV4-3|TRBJ2-3
CASSQDSGRGRDTQYF
TGCGCCAGCAGCCAAGATAGTGGCAGGGGTCGCGATACGCAGTATTTT
>NA|few|TRBV6-1|TRBJ2-2
CASTQGGGRVPGELFF
TGTGCCAGCACCCAAGGGGGGGGCCGGGTGCCCGGGGAGCTGTTTTTT
>NA|NA|TRBV24-1|TRBJ1-1
CATSAQAHTEAFF
TGTGCCACCAGTGCACAGGCGCACACTGAAGCTTTCTTT
>NA|few|TRBV5-1|TRBJ2-5
CASSLSYTSLRETQYF
TGCGCCAGCAGCTTGTCTTATACTAGCCTTCGGGAGACCCAGTACTTC
>NA|NA|TRBV20-1|TRBJ2-5
CSAAKETQYF
TGCAGTGCAGCCAAAGAGACCCAGTACTTC
>NA|few|TRBV4-1|TRBJ2-7
CASSQVWDHEQYF
TGCGCCAGCAGCCAAGTCTGGGACCACGAGCAGTACTTC
>TRBD2|NA|TRBV6-2/TRBV6-3|TRBJ2-1
CASTSSGGHYNEQFF
TGTGCCAGCACTTCTAGCGGGGGGCATTACAATGAGCAGTTCTTC
>TRBD1|NA|TRBV14|TRBJ1-4
CASSQDSTGVGEKLFF
TGTGCCAGCAGCCAGGATTCGACAGGGGTCGGTGAAAAACTGTTTTTT
>TRBD2|NA|TRBV7-7|TRBJ2-5
CASSLGSGLQETQYF
TGTGCCAGCAGCTTAGGTTCGGGACTACAAGAGACCCAGTACTTC
>NA|NA|TRBV3-1|TRBJ2-5
CASSQERGQETQYF
TGTGCCAGCAGCCAAGAACGAGGTCAAGAGACCCAGTACTTC
>NA|NA|TRBV20-1|TRBJ2-3
CSAAGSGGTDTQYF
TGCAGTGCCGCGGGATCAGGGGGCACAGATACGCAGTATTTT
>NA|many|TRBV11-2|TRBJ1-2
CASSLDLGDGYTF
TGTGCCAGCAGCTTAGATCTCGGCGATGGCTACACCTTC
>TRBD2|few|TRBV20-1|TRBJ2-1
CSAGTSGSGDEQFF
TGCAGTGCGGGGACTAGCGGGAGTGGAGATGAGCAGTTCTTC
>TRBD2|few|TRBV3-1|TRBJ2-7
CASSQEPSGSGEQYF
TGTGCCAGCAGCCAAGAACCTAGCGGGTCCGGAGAGCAGTACTTC
>NA|few|TRBV28|TRBJ1-2
CASTVGGRGTAGYTF
TGTGCCAGCACCGTGGGCGGACGGGGAACTGCTGGCTACACCTTC
>NA|NA|TRBV6-1|TRBJ2-5
CASSERGWGAETQYF
TGTGCCAGCAGTGAACGGGGTTGGGGCGCAGAGACCCAGTACTTC
>NA|NA|TRBV5-1|TRBJ2-1
CASSPGGAAYNEQFF
TGCGCCAGCAGCCCTGGGGGGGCCGCCTACAATGAGCAGTTCTTC
>NA|many|TRBV4-3|TRBJ2-1
CASSQERTRGYNEQFF
TGCGCCAGCAGCCAAGAGCGAACCCGCGGCTACAATGAGCAGTTCTTC
>TRBD1|NA|TRBV6-5|TRBJ2-7
CASSDQGAQQYF
TGTGCCAGCAGTGACCAGGGGGCGCAGCAGTACTTC
>NA|few|TRBV3-1|TRBJ1-6
CASSPTGRDSPLHF
TGTGCCAGCAGCCCGACCGGAAGGGATTCACCCCTCCACTTT
>NA|few|TRBV7-2|TRBJ1-6
CASSPYQGSPLHF
TGTGCCAGCAGTCCCTATCAGGGTTCACCCCTCCACTTT